Reported below is one T cell receptor (beta chain). Antigen unknown. Some clones are missing from TCRdb's copy, which holds only in-frame ones; the method was immunoSEQ multiplex PCR. The table shows millions of clones, with more than 80% occurring only once. Donors, healthy HIV-negative adults, lacked recent acute infections or vaccinations. V lost 4 bases, J lost 3 bases, and 4 bases stayed unmatched. The germline CDR1 and CDR2 sequences are MNHEY and SMNVEV (reference sequence). CDR3 size: 14 residues. The record originates from a study of shared clonotypes between healthy human individuals. General study results and limits: Clonotype sharing across donors was expected to vary with sequencing depth. Shared clonotypes across all four donors exceeded non-shared ones in generation probability.

The chain employs TRBV27 and TRBJ1-2; 8 positions agree with TRBD1. Sequencing used naive CD4+ T cells sorted from blood. Subset here: CD45RA+ positively selected. The receptor was isolated from a man younger than 35 in good health. Here the CDR3 reads CASSSGGHDYGYTF. The CDR3 DNA reads TGTGCCAGCAGTTCAGGGGGCCATGACTATGGCTACACCTTC.